This is a list of T cell receptor beta chains from one sample in a study of beta chain features in type 1 diabetes. TCRdb's copy holds only in-frame clones and misses some; the assay was immunoSEQ multiplex PCR. Found here are around 41,000 clones, 60% to 75% of them singletons; the top ten hold more than 1.5%. Sequenced material: Tregs from blood. The source of these receptors is a young man with type 1 diabetes. Some clones in this sample may be carry-over from other donors' samples. Each CDR3 is given with its conserved first and last residue.

j_gene: TRBJ2-7; v_gene: TRBV5-1; len: 15; CDR3aa: CASSLGLGQGYEQYF
j_gene: TRBJ2-2; v_gene: TRBV5-1; len: 13; CDR3aa: CASSLRLAGELFF
j_gene: TRBJ2-1; v_gene: TRBV11-2; len: 15; CDR3aa: CASSLDPGSYNEQFF
j_gene: TRBJ2-1; v_gene: TRBV29-1; len: 12; CDR3aa: CSIQIPLNEQFF
j_gene: TRBJ1-1; v_gene: TRBV7-2; len: 16; CDR3aa: CASSPQSGGLRSEAFF
j_gene: TRBJ2-2; v_gene: TRBV29-1; len: 14; CDR3aa: CSVRVQGLNGELFF
j_gene: TRBJ2-5; v_gene: TRBV23-1; len: 15; CDR3aa: CASSQSFLIGGEQYF
j_gene: TRBJ2-5; v_gene: TRBV4-3; len: 15; CDR3aa: CASSRAGIWSETQYF
j_gene: TRBJ2-7; v_gene: TRBV4-2; len: 19; CDR3aa: CASSQSRGEAGGFNYEQYF
j_gene: TRBJ1-2; v_gene: TRBV18; len: 14; CDR3aa: CASSPGGGDWSYTF
j_gene: TRBJ1-6; v_gene: TRBV5-1; len: 12; CDR3aa: CASSLPNSPLHF
j_gene: TRBJ2-2; v_gene: TRBV30; len: 15; CDR3aa: CAWSVRDTSTGELFF
j_gene: TRBJ2-3; v_gene: TRBV5-1; len: 15; CDR3aa: CASRPSGASTDTQYF
j_gene: TRBJ2-5; v_gene: TRBV7-2; len: 16; CDR3aa: CASSLFGGAGQGTQYF
j_gene: TRBJ2-7; v_gene: TRBV19; len: 12; CDR3aa: CATTTDNYEQYF
j_gene: TRBJ2-5; v_gene: TRBV5-1; len: 13; CDR3aa: CASSPQGGETQYF
j_gene: TRBJ2-4; v_gene: TRBV5-6; len: 15; CDR3aa: CASSLGRATKNIQYF
j_gene: TRBJ1-1; v_gene: TRBV6-5; len: 14; CDR3aa: CASRTGSMNTEAFF
j_gene: TRBJ2-3; v_gene: TRBV7-9; len: 12; CDR3aa: CASSSNRDTQYF
j_gene: TRBJ2-5; v_gene: TRBV28; len: 15; CDR3aa: CASSPVRLYKETQYF
j_gene: TRBJ2-7; v_gene: TRBV6-1; len: 14; CDR3aa: CASSIDRGRAEQYF
j_gene: TRBJ2-3; v_gene: TRBV7-3; len: 12; CDR3aa: CASSTGGGTQYF
j_gene: .; v_gene: TRBV7-6; len: 14; CDR3aa: CASSWTTGSYEQYF
j_gene: TRBJ2-1; v_gene: TRBV7-9; len: 16; CDR3aa: CASSLFVGGAFYEQFF
j_gene: TRBJ2-5; v_gene: TRBV11-2; len: 14; CDR3aa: CASSYNRDYGTQYF
j_gene: TRBJ1-1; v_gene: TRBV6-5; len: 14; CDR3aa: CASRSGAENTEAFF
j_gene: TRBJ2-3; v_gene: TRBV5-4; len: 16; CDR3aa: CASSLLAADPTDTQYF
j_gene: TRBJ1-2; v_gene: TRBV11-2; len: 15; CDR3aa: CASSSLGDRGYGYTF